Below are 16 T cell receptor beta chains sequenced from a single sample in a study of blood T cell repertoires in COVID-19. Produced via immunoSEQ multiplex PCR; TCRdb's table is partial and in-frame only. The repertoire holds 400,000 to 550,000 clones, with roughly 87% as singletons. Specimen: PBMCs or T cells enriched from blood (not recorded which). The receptors shown here come from a woman aged 18-29 years with acute COVID-19.

V gene TRBV10-1 combines with J gene TRBJ2-2; TRBD1 matches 7 bases. With V trimmed by 7 bases and J by 2 bases, 7 bases remained unmatched. CDR1 WNHNN and CDR2 SYGVQD come from the germline V gene (reference sequence). The CDR3 spans 15 residues. In DNA form, the CDR3 reads TGCGCCAGCAACCCGGGACAGAGAAACACCGGGGAGCTGTTTTTT. It encodes CASNPGQRNTGELFF.

This chain links TRBV7-2 with TRBJ1-1, with 7 bases matching TRBD1. Germline loops: CDR1 SGHTA, CDR2 FQGNSA. This CDR3 comprises 15 residues. Trimming removed 3 bases from V and 6 bases from J; junction bases left unmatched: 10. As DNA, the CDR3 is TGTGCCAGCAGCTTCAGAAGGGGGCAATTTCCTGAAGCTTTCTTT. It encodes CASSFRRGQFPEAFF.

This rearrangement joins TRBV9 to TRBJ2-2; 10 nucleotides agree with TRBD1. V lost 5 bases, J lost 4 bases, and 5 bases stayed unmatched. CDR1 SGDLS and CDR2 YYNGEE come from the germline V gene. This CDR3 is built from 15 residues. The CDR3 DNA is TGTGCCAGCAGTGGACAGGGGGGAAGCACCGGGGAGCTGTTTTTT. Translation gives CASSGQGGSTGELFF.

This CDR3 is CATSRDPGLTNNEQFF. CDR3 DNA: TGTGCCACCAGCAGAGATCCGGGACTAACCAACAATGAGCAGTTCTTC. This rearrangement joins TRBV15 to TRBJ2-1; 7 bases map to TRBD2. CDR1 and CDR2 (germline): LNHNV, YYDKDF (reference sequence). The CDR3 consists of 16 residues. Trimming at V came to 0 bases and at J to 5 bases, leaving 7 bases not matched to a gene.

The gene calls are TRBV7-8 and TRBJ2-7; TRBD1 agrees at 9 bases. The germline V gene has CDR1 SGHVS and CDR2 FQNEAQ. The CDR3 is made up of 15 amino acids. The J segment lost 2 bases and the V segment lost 6 bases, leaving 8 bases of the junction unmatched. The CDR3 spells CASSLPGTGPYEQYF. Written as DNA, the CDR3 is TGTGCCAGCAGTTTACCCGGGACAGGGCCCTACGAGCAGTACTTC.

This chain joins TRBV6-2 or TRBV6-3 and TRBJ2-2; 8 bases align to TRBD2. V gave up 5 bases and J gave up 3 bases; unmatched junction bases: 8. Per germline, CDR1 MNHEY and CDR2 SVGEGT. The CDR3 extends over 16 amino acids. In DNA form, the CDR3 reads TGTGCCAGCAGTACCCGGACTAGCAGATACACCGGGGAGCTGTTTTTT. Its translation is CASSTRTSRYTGELFF.

The CDR3, as DNA: TGTGCCAGCAGCGGGAGGGTAAATTCACCCCTCCACTTT. Protein sequence: CASSGRVNSPLHF. The chain has TRBV7-2 and TRBJ1-6; D gene ambiguous. CDR3 length equals 13 residues. CDR1 and CDR2 (germline): SGHTA, FQGNSA. Trimming shortened V by 5 bases and J by 7 bases, and 9 bases separated the two germline ends.

The rearrangement joins TRBV11-2 to TRBJ1-1; D is unresolved. Trimming removed 1 base at V and 6 bases at J, with 12 bases between. This CDR3 is 14 amino acids long. Germline V gene lookup returns CDR1 SGHAT and CDR2 FQNNGV. The CDR3 protein is CASSLGQTVPEAFF. The CDR3 DNA reads as TGTGCCAGCAGCTTAGGGCAGACTGTCCCTGAAGCTTTCTTT.

This clone was detected only once. DNA of the CDR3: TGTGCCAGCAGTGATCTCGGTAAATTGAACACTGAAGCTTTCTTT. This encodes CASSDLGKLNTEAFF. The chain has TRBV6-1 and TRBJ1-1; D is undetermined. Trimming cost V 3 bases and J 0 bases, with 11 bases left between them. The CDR3 length is 15 residues. The germline gives CDR1 MNHNS, CDR2 SASEGT.

The rearrangement joins TRBV5-1 to TRBJ2-1; D is unclear. The CDR3 has 14 residues. With 5 bases removed from V and 2 bases from J, the gap between germline ends came to 11 bases. Per germline, CDR1 SGHRS and CDR2 YFSETQ. CDR3 coding DNA: TGCGCCAGCAGTCTATCCGTCCCCTACAATGAGCAGTTCTTC. Translating gives CASSLSVPYNEQFF.

Worth noting for this clone: Other DNA sequences from this sample encode an identical CDR3 as well. V is TRBV5-1 and J is TRBJ1-6; TRBD1 agrees at 7 bases. CDR1 is SGHRS and CDR2 is YFSETQ in the germline V gene. Trimming at V came to 3 bases and at J to 6 bases, leaving 3 bases not matched to a gene. The CDR3 loop spans 14 amino acids. CDR3 in amino acids: CASSSGQTNSPLHF. The CDR3 DNA sequence: TGCGCCAGCAGCTCGGGACAGACTAATTCACCCCTCCACTTT.

V is TRBV4-1 and J is TRBJ2-3, with TRBD2 as a possible D gene (6 bases). The CDR3 runs 16 residues. Per the germline V gene, CDR1 is MGHRA and CDR2 is YSYEKL. The germline V and J ends were trimmed by 2 bases and 2 bases, with 14 bases remaining between them. This chain's CDR3 is CASSQLPVAVTDTQYF. The DNA of the CDR3 is TGCGCCAGCAGCCAACTCCCCGTAGCGGTCACAGATACGCAGTATTTT.

The chain carries TRBV6-5 and TRBJ1-2; D perhaps matches TRBD1 (6 bases). Germline CDR1 reads MNHEY; CDR2 reads SVGAGI. Trimming stripped 3 bases from V and 2 bases from J, with 13 bases between. The CDR3 runs to 15 residues. In DNA form, the CDR3 reads TGTGCCAGCAGTTATGGGACACCCCGAAACTATGGCTACACCTTC. This translates into CASSYGTPRNYGYTF.

In this sample, this clone turned up a few times. In the same sample, other DNA sequences code for this CDR3. The chain couples TRBV7-9 to TRBJ1-5; D possibly corresponds to TRBD1 (5 bases). This CDR3 has 14 residues. The ends were cut back, 3 bases at V and 4 bases at J, with 10 bases in the middle. Germline V gene data show CDR1 as SEHNR and CDR2 as FQNEAQ (reference sequence). The CDR3 spells CASSLQGGNQPQHF. The CDR3 DNA reads TGTGCCAGCAGCTTGCAGGGAGGGAATCAGCCCCAGCATTTT.

The chain couples TRBV7-2 to TRBJ2-5; TRBD1 aligns across 7 bases. Trimming took 5 bases from V and 5 from J; bases not matched to a gene: 5. Germline V lookup: CDR1 SGHTA, CDR2 FQGNSA. The CDR3 covers 13 residues. The CDR3 nucleotides are TGTGCCAGCAGCGTGACAGGGAAGGAGACCCAGTACTTC. It yields the protein CASSVTGKETQYF.

The chain recombines TRBV18 with TRBJ2-7; no definite D call. CDR3 length: 15 residues. Trimming removed 5 bases from V and 0 bases from J, with 14 bases in between. CDR1 is KGHSH and CDR2 is LQKENI in the germline V gene. The CDR3 region is CASSKPGSSSYEQYF. Here the CDR3 DNA reads TGTGCCAGCTCAAAGCCAGGATCGAGCTCCTACGAGCAGTACTTC. The full variable domain, its missing parts supplied by reference TRBV18 and TRBJ2-7, is NAGVMQNPRHLVRRRGQEARLRCSPMKGHSHVYWYRQLPEEGLKFMVYLQKENIIDESGMPKERFSAEFPKEGPSILRIQQVVRGDSAAYFCASSKPGSSSYEQYFGPGTRLTVT.